This paragraph reports one TCR beta chain. The sample originates from a study of blood T cell repertoires in COVID-19. Turning to the study itself: Researchers got acute and convalescent COVID-19 samples from the United States, Italy and Spain. T cells, B-cell-depleted T cells, or PBMCs provided the cDNA or gDNA that served as material.

Study processing details: Reference gene primer amplification gave nucleated cell count estimates. Assay: immunoSEQ multiplex PCR; the TCRdb copy retains only in-frame clones and omits some. That table supplies the V and J calls and clone size; D and trimming were determined from the DNA. This sample has under 250,000 clones, with about nine tenths found just once. Trimming took 5 bases from V and 0 from J; bases not matched to a gene: 4. There are 15 residues in the CDR3. Germline CDR1 reads MDHEN; CDR2 reads SYDVKM. The sample taken for sequencing was peripheral blood. The receptor's source is a man aged 55 to 70 who had recovered from COVID-19. The rearrangement uses TRBV28 and TRBJ2-7; 10 nucleotides agree with TRBD2. The CDR3 loop reads CASSGQREGSYEQYF. CDR3 DNA sequence: TGTGCCAGCAGTGGTCAGCGGGAGGGCTCCTACGAGCAGTACTTC.